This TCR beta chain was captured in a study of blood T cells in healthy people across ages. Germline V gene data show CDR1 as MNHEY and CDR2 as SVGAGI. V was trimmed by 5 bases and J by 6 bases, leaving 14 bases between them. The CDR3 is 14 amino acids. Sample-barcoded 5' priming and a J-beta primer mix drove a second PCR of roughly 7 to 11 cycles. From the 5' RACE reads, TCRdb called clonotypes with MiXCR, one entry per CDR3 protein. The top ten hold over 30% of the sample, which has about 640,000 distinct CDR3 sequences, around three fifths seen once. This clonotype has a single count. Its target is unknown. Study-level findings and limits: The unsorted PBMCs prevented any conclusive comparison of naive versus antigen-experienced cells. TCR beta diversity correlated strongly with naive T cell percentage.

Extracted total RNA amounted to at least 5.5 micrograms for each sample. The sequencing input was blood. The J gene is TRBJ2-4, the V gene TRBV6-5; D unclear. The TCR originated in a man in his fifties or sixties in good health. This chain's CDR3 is CASSQRTLGNIQYF. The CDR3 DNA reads TGTGCCAGCAGTCAACGGACCCTGGGAAACATTCAGTACTTC.